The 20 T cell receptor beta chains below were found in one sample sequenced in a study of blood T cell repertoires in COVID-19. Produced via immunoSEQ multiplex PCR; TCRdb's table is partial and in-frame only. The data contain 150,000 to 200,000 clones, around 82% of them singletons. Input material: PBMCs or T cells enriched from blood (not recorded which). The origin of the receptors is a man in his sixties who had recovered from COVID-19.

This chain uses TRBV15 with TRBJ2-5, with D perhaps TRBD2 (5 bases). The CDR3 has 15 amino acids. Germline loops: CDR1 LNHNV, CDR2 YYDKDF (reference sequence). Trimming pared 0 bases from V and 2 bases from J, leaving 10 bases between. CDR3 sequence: CATSRDWRVQETQYF. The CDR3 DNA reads TGTGCCACCAGCAGAGATTGGCGGGTTCAAGAGACCCAGTACTTC.

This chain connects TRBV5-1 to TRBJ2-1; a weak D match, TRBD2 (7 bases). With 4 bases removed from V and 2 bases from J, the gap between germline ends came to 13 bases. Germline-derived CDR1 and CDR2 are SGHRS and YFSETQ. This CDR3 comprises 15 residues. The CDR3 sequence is CASSTGGPTYNEQFF. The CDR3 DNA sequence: TGCGCCAGCAGCACGGGGGGCCCAACCTACAATGAGCAGTTCTTC.

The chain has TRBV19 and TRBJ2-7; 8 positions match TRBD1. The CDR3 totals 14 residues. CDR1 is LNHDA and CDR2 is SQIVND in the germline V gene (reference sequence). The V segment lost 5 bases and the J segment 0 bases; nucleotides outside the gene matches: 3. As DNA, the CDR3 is TGTGCCAGTAGTGAACAGGGGGACTCCTACGAGCAGTACTTC. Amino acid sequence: CASSEQGDSYEQYF.

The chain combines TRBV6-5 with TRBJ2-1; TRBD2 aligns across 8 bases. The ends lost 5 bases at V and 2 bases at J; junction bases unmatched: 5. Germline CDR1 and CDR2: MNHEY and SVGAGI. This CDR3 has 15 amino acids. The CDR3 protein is CASSHSGAAYNEQFF. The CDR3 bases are TGTGCCAGCAGTCATAGCGGGGCCGCCTACAATGAGCAGTTCTTC.

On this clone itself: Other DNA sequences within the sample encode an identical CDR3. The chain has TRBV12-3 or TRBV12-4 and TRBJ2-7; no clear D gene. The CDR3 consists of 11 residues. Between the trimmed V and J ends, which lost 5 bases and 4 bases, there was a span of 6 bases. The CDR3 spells CASSRTYEQYF. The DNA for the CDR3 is TGTGCCAGCAGTCGAACTTACGAGCAGTACTTC.

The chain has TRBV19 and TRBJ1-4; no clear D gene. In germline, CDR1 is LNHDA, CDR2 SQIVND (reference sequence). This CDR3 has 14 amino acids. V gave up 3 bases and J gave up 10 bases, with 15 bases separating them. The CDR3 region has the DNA TGTGCCAGTAGTATCGGCACTTCGACGGGAAAACTGTTTTTT. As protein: CASSIGTSTGKLFF. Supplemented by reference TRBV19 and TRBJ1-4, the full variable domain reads DGGITQSPKYLFRKEGQNVTLSCEQNLNHDAMYWYRQDPGQGLRLIYYSQIVNDFQKGDIAEGYSVSREKKESFPLTVTSAQKNPTAFYLCASSIGTSTGKLFFGSGTQLSVL.

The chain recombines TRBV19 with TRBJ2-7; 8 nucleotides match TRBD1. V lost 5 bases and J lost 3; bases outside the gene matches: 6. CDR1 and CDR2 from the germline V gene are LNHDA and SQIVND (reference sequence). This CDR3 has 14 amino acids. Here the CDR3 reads CASSYTGGYYEQYF. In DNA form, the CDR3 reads TGTGCCAGTAGTTATACAGGGGGATACTACGAGCAGTACTTC.

CDR3 sequence (DNA): TGTGCCAGCAGCCCGACAGGGGCGGCCTTCTATGGCTACACCTTC. Protein sequence: CASSPTGAAFYGYTF. The chain employs TRBV5-4 and TRBJ1-2, with 8 bases matching TRBD1. This CDR3 has 15 amino acids. After removal of 4 bases from V and 4 bases from J, the junction contained 9 bases not matched to a gene. The germline V gene has CDR1 SGHNT and CDR2 YYREEE (reference sequence).

For the CDR3, the DNA is TGTGCCAGCAGTGACTCTTGGAGCTCCTACAATGAGCAGTTCTTC. Translation gives CASSDSWSSYNEQFF. The V gene is TRBV6-4, the J gene TRBJ2-1; D gene unclear. The V end was cut by 0 bases, the J end by 0 bases, with 6 bases between. Germline CDR1 and CDR2: MRHNA and SNTAGT. The CDR3 is 15 amino acids.

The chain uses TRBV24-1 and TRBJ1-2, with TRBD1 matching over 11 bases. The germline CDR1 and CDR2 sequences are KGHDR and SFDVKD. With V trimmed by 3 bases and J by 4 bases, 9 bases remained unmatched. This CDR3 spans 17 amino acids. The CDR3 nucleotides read TGTGCCACCAGTGATCCCACCGGGACAGGGGGGATCTATGGCTACACCTTC. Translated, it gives CATSDPTGTGGIYGYTF.

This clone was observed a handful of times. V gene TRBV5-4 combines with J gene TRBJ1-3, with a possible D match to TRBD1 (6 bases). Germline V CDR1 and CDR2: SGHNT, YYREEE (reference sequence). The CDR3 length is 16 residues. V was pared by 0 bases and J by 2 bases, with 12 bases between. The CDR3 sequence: CASSLDVQGPGNTIYF. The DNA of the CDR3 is TGTGCCAGCAGCTTGGATGTGCAGGGGCCTGGAAACACCATATATTTT.

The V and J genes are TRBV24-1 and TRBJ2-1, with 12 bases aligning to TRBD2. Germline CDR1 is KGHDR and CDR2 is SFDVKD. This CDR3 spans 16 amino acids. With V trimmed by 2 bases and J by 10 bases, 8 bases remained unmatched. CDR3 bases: TGTGCCACCAGTGATTCTCGACTAGCGGGGGCACAGGAGCAGTTCTTC. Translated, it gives CATSDSRLAGAQEQFF.

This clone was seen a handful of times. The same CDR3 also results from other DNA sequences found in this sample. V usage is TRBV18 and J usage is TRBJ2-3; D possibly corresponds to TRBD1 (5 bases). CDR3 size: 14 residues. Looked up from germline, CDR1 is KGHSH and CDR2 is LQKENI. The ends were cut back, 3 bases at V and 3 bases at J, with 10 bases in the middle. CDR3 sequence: CASSPWGSTDTQYF. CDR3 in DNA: TGTGCCAGCTCACCCTGGGGCTCTACAGATACGCAGTATTTT.

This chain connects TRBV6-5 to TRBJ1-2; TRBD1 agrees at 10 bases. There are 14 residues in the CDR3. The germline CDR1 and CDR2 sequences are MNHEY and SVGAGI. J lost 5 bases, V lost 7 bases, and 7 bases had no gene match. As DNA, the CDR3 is TGTGCCAGCACTCCGACAGGGGGCTCATATGGCTACACCTTC. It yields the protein CASTPTGGSYGYTF.

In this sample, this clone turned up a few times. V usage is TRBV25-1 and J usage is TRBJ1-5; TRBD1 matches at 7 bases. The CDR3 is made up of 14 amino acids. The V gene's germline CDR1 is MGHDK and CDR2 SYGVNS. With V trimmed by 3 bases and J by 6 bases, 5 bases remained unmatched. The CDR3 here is CASSESGGSQPQHF. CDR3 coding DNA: TGTGCCAGCAGTGAGTCAGGGGGGAGTCAGCCCCAGCATTTT.

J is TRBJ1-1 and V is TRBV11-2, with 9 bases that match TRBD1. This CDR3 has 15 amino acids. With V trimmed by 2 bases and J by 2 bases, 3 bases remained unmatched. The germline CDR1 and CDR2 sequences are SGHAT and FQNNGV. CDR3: CASSLTGGDNTEAFF. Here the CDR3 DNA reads TGTGCCAGCAGCTTAACAGGGGGCGATAACACTGAAGCTTTCTTT.

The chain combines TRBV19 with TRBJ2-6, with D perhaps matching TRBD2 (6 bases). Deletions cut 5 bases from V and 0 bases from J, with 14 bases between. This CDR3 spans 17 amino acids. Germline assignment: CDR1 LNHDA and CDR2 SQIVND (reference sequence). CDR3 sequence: CASSVLGGSSGANVLTF. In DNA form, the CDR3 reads TGTGCCAGTAGTGTCTTGGGGGGTAGCTCTGGGGCCAACGTCCTGACTTTC.

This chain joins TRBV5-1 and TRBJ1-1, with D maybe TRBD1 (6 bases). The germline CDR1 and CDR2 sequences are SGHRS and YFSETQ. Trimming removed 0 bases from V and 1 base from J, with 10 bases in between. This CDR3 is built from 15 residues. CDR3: CASSLVGRGNTEAFF. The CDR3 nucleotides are TGCGCCAGCAGCTTGGTGGGCAGGGGGAACACTGAAGCTTTCTTT. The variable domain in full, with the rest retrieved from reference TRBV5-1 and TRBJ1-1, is KAGVTQTPRYLIKTRGQQVTLSCSPISGHRSVSWYQQTPGQGLQFLFEYFSETQRNKGNFPGRFSGRQFSNSRSEMNVSTLELGDSALYLCASSLVGRGNTEAFFGQGTRLTVV.

CDR3 bases: TGTGCCAGCACCTCAGCCGGACTAGCCATTAATGAGCAGTTCTTC. Its protein is CASTSAGLAINEQFF. The chain recombines TRBV5-8 with TRBJ2-1, with TRBD2 matching over 8 bases. The CDR3 spans 15 residues. V shed 6 bases, J shed 7 bases, and the junction held 12 bases outside the gene matches. Germline V gives CDR1 SGHTS, CDR2 YDEGEE.

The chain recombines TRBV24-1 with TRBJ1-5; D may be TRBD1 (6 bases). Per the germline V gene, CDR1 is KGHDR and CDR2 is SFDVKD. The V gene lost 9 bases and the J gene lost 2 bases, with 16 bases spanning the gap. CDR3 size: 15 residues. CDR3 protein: CATQPQGRGNQPQHF. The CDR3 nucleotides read TGTGCCACCCAGCCGCAGGGGAGGGGCAATCAGCCCCAGCATTTT.